These 16 T cell receptor beta chains were all obtained from the same sample, sequenced in a study of cytomegalovirus exposure and HLA in healthy donors (dated by TCRdb to 2016 to 2017). The library relied on the immunoSEQ multiplex PCR assay. The multiplex PCR relied on a mix of 60 forward primers for TCR Vbeta segments and 13 reverse primers for TCR Jbeta segments. TCRdb provides this immuneACCESS table in a form limited to in-frame rearrangements. Some clones are lacking; in checked studies, under half of them reflect an unresolved V gene, and why the rest are absent is not known. The sample has some 150,000 clones on record, under 90% of them singletons. The biggest ten clones account for approximately 1.6% of the sample. Sample: PBMCs. These receptors were taken from a male donor in good health and CMV-seronegative.

The count of this clone is one. In the same sample, other DNA sequences code for this CDR3. This chain uses TRBV11-2 with TRBJ2-3, with D perhaps matching TRBD2 (5 bases). This CDR3 is 14 amino acids long. Trimming stripped 1 base from V and 2 bases from J, with 7 bases between. Germline assignment: CDR1 SGHAT and CDR2 FQNNGV. The CDR3 protein is CASSLARATDTQYF. CDR3 sequence (DNA): TGTGCCAGCAGCTTAGCGAGGGCCACAGATACGCAGTATTTT.

There are a few counts of this clone. The rearrangement uses TRBV2 and TRBJ2-2, with 7 bases matching TRBD2. Germline CDR1 reads SNHLY; CDR2 reads FYNNEI. The V and J ends lost 4 bases and 7 bases, in that order; junction bases with no gene match: 9. The CDR3 is made up of 15 amino acids. CDR3 nucleotides: TGTGCCAGCAGTGTTGAGGGAGGGGTTGGCGGGGAGCTGTTTTTT. Amino acids: CASSVEGGVGGELFF.

The chain has TRBV7-9 and TRBJ1-2, with TRBD1 matching 7 bases. Germline V gene sequence: CDR1 SEHNR, CDR2 FQNEAQ (reference sequence). The CDR3 is made up of 12 amino acids. V gave up 6 bases and J gave up 8 bases; unmatched junction bases: 6. CDR3 residues: CASSPGGSGYTF. DNA for the CDR3: TGTGCCAGCAGTCCAGGGGGTAGCGGCTACACCTTC.

V gene TRBV10-3 combines with J gene TRBJ2-7, with TRBD2 as a possible D gene (6 bases). Germline CDR1 reads ENHRY; CDR2 reads SYGVKD. The CDR3 extends over 15 amino acids. Trimming removed 0 bases at V and 5 bases at J, with 14 bases between. This CDR3 is CAISESYLGGDEQYF. DNA for the CDR3: TGTGCCATCAGTGAGTCCTATTTGGGGGGTGACGAGCAGTACTTC.

The rearrangement links TRBV5-4 to TRBJ1-2, with D perhaps matching TRBD1 (5 bases). Germline V gene lookup returns CDR1 SGHNT and CDR2 YYREEE (reference sequence). This CDR3 contains 13 residues. With 1 base removed from V and 8 bases from J, the gap between germline ends came to 12 bases. CDR3 in DNA: TGTGCCAGCAGCTTGACTCAGGGTCGGGGCTACACCTTC. Translated: CASSLTQGRGYTF.

The genes are TRBV30 and TRBJ1-2; TRBD1 matches at 8 bases. The CDR3 sequence is 14 residues long. Losses at the gene ends were 0 bases for V and 12 bases for J; bases not matched to a gene: 12. Per the germline V gene, CDR1 is GTSNPN and CDR2 is SVGIG (reference sequence). The chain's CDR3 is CAWSVRGRGRVDTF. As DNA, the CDR3 is TGTGCCTGGAGTGTACGCGGCAGGGGGCGCGTGGACACCTTC.

The chain carries TRBV18 and TRBJ2-7; 11 bases line up with TRBD1. Germline CDR1 and CDR2: KGHSH and LQKENI. J gave up 3 bases and V 1 base, and 14 bases lay outside the gene matches. The CDR3 extends over 19 amino acids. CDR3 sequence reads: CASSPLGITGTGGFYEQYF. The CDR3 bases are TGTGCCAGCTCACCACTAGGTATCACCGGGACAGGGGGGTTCTACGAGCAGTACTTC.

As to this clone: This same CDR3 is encoded by further DNA sequences in the sample. This chain joins TRBV5-1 and TRBJ2-1; 9 bases are shared with TRBD2. Germline loops: CDR1 SGHRS, CDR2 YFSETQ. The CDR3 extends over 15 amino acids. Trimming at V came to 2 bases and at J to 0 bases, leaving 0 bases not matched to a gene. CDR3 in DNA: TGCGCCAGCAGCTTACTAGCGGGCTCCTACAATGAGCAGTTCTTC. It encodes CASSLLAGSYNEQFF.

The chain joins TRBV7-9 to TRBJ1-2, with D uncertain. Germline CDR1 and CDR2: SEHNR and FQNEAQ (reference sequence). V was shortened by 0 bases and J by 2 bases, with 10 bases between the two germline ends. The CDR3 is made up of 15 amino acids. Here the CDR3 reads CASSLAGRVNYGYTF. The CDR3 coding sequence is TGTGCCAGCAGCTTAGCGGGGAGGGTAAACTATGGCTACACCTTC.

Points on this clone: Other DNA sequences of this sample code for an identical CDR3. This chain connects TRBV9 to TRBJ1-2; D not resolved. The CDR3 length is 14 residues. CDR1 is SGDLS and CDR2 is YYNGEE in the germline V gene. Between the trimmed V and J ends, which lost 3 bases and 3 bases, there was a span of 12 bases. CDR3 DNA sequence: TGTGCCAGCAGCGGCGCCCCCTCTTACTATGGCTACACCTTC. Protein: CASSGAPSYYGYTF.

The rearrangement links TRBV12-5 to TRBJ2-7, with D perhaps TRBD2 (7 bases). Deletions cut 1 base from V and 1 base from J, with 11 bases between. Germline loops: CDR1 LGHNT, CDR2 FRNRAP. The CDR3 is made up of 15 amino acids. CDR3 coding DNA: TGTGCTAGTGGTTTGGGGGAGGGGGATTCCTACGAGCAGTACTTC. It yields the protein CASGLGEGDSYEQYF.

The chain uses TRBV6-5 and TRBJ1-2; TRBD1 aligns across 7 bases. Germline loops: CDR1 MNHEY, CDR2 SVGAGI. V lost 2 bases and J lost 3; bases outside the gene matches: 3. The CDR3 length is 14 residues. CDR3 residues: CASSYTGADYGYTF. The CDR3 coding sequence is TGTGCCAGCAGTTACACAGGGGCGGACTATGGCTACACCTTC.

The rearrangement uses TRBV30 and TRBJ2-5; 7 nucleotides line up with TRBD2. Germline loops: CDR1 GTSNPN, CDR2 SVGIG (reference sequence). The CDR3 has 16 residues. The ends lost 0 bases at V and 4 bases at J; junction bases unmatched: 11. The CDR3 coding sequence is TGTGCCTGGAGTGTTTATCGGCGGGAGATCCGAGAGACCCAGTACTTC. Its protein product is CAWSVYRREIRETQYF.

The rearrangement joins TRBV2 to TRBJ2-1; D perhaps matches TRBD2 (5 bases). Deletions cut 4 bases from V and 15 bases from J, with 13 bases between. Germline V gives CDR1 SNHLY, CDR2 FYNNEI. This CDR3 has 11 amino acids. The CDR3, as DNA: TGTGCCAGCAGTGTACAGCGGTTTGCGTTCTTC. Its protein is CASSVQRFAFF.

The genes are TRBV7-9 and TRBJ1-5; 10 positions agree with TRBD1. This CDR3 is built from 16 residues. Trimming at V came to 4 bases and at J to 5 bases, leaving 8 bases not matched to a gene. CDR1 SEHNR and CDR2 FQNEAQ come from the germline V gene (reference sequence). CDR3 region: CASSSTRQGADQPQHF. The DNA of the CDR3 is TGTGCCAGCAGCTCAACTCGACAGGGGGCGGATCAGCCCCAGCATTTT.

In this sample, this clone turned up once. In nucleotides, the CDR3 is TGCGCCAGCAGCTTGGGGGGGACAGGGGCCCCCTACAATGAGCAGTTCTTC. The encoded protein is CASSLGGTGAPYNEQFF. The chain joins TRBV5-1 to TRBJ2-1; 10 bases match TRBD1. CDR1 SGHRS and CDR2 YFSETQ come from the germline V gene. The V and J ends lost 0 bases and 2 bases, in that order; junction bases with no gene match: 5. The CDR3 covers 17 residues.